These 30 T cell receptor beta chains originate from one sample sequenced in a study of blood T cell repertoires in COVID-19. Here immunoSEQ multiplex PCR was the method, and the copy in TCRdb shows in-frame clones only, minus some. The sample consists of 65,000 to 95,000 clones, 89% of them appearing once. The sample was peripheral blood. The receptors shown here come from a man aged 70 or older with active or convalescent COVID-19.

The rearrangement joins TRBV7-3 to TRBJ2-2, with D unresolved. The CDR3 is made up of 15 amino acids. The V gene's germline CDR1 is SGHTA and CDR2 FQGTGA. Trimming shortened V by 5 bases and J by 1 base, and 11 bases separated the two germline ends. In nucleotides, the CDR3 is TGTGCCAGCAGCCCCCTCGGTGGGAACACCGGGGAGCTGTTTTTT. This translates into CASSPLGGNTGELFF.

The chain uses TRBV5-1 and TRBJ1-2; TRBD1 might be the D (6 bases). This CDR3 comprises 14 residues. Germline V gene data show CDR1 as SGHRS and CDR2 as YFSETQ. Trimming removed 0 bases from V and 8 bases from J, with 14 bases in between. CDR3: CASSLAGDPYGYTF. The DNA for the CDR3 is TGCGCCAGCAGCTTGGCAGGGGACCCGTACGGCTACACCTTC. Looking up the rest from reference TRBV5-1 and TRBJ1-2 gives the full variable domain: KAGVTQTPRYLIKTRGQQVTLSCSPISGHRSVSWYQQTPGQGLQFLFEYFSETQRNKGNFPGRFSGRQFSNSRSEMNVSTLELGDSALYLCASSLAGDPYGYTFGSGTRLTVV.

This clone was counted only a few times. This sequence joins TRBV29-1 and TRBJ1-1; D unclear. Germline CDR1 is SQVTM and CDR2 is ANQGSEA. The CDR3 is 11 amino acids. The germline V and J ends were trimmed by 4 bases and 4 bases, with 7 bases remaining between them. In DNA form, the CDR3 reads TGCAGCGTTGGTTCCCTCACTGAAGCTTTCTTT. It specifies CSVGSLTEAFF. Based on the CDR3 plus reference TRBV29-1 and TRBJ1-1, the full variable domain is SAVISQKPSRDICQRGTSLTIQCQVDSQVTMMFWYRQQPGQSLTLIATANQGSEATYESGFVIDKFPISRPNLTFSTLTVSNMSPEDSSIYLCSVGSLTEAFFGQGTRLTVV.

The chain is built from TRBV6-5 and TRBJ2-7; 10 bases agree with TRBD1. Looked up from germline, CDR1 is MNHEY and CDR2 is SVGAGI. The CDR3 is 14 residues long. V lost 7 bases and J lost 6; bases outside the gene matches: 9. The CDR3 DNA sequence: TGTGCCAGCAAGGGACAGGGGCCAGTGGGCGAGCAGTACTTC. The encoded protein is CASKGQGPVGEQYF.

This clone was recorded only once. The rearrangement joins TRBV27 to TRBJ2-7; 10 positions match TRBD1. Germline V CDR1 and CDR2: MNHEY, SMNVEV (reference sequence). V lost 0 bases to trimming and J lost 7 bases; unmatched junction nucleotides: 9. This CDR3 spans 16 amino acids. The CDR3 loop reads CASSLSVTGGREEQYF. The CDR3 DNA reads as TGTGCCAGCAGTTTATCTGTGACAGGGGGCAGGGAAGAGCAGTACTTC.

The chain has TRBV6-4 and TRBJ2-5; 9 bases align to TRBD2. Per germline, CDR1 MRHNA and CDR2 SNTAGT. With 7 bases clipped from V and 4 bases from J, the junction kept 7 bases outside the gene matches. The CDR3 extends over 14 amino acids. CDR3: CASKKRGAGETQYF. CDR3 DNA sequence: TGTGCCAGCAAGAAGCGGGGGGCGGGAGAGACCCAGTACTTC.

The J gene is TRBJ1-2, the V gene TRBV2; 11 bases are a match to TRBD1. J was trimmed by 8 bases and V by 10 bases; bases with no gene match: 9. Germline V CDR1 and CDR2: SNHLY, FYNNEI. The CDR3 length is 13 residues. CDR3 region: CATGQGALEGYTF. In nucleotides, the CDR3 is TGTGCCACCGGACAGGGGGCATTGGAAGGCTACACCTTC.

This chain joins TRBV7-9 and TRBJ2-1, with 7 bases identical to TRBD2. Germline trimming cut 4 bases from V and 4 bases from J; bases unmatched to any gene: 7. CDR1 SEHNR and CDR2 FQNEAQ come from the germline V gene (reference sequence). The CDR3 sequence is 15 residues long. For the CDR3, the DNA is TGTGCCAGCAGCTACCGCGGGGGACGATACAATGAGCAGTTCTTC. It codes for CASSYRGGRYNEQFF. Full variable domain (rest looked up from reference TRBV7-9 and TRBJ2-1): DTGVSQNPRHKITKRGQNVTFRCDPISEHNRLYWYRQTLGQGPEFLTYFQNEAQLEKSRLLSDRFSAERPKGSFSTLEIQRTEQGDSAMYLCASSYRGGRYNEQFFGPGTRLTVL.

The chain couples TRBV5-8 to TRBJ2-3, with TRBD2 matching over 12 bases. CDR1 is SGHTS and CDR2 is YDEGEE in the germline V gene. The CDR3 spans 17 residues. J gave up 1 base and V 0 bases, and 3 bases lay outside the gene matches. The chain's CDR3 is CASSLASSGGGTDTQYF. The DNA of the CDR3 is TGTGCCAGCAGCTTGGCGTCTAGCGGGGGGGGCACAGATACGCAGTATTTT.

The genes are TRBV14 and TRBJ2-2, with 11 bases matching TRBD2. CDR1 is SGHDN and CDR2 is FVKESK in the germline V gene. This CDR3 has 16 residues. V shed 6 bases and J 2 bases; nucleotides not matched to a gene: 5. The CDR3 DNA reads TGTGCCAGCAGGACAACTAGCGGGAGAAACACCGGGGAGCTGTTTTTT. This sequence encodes CASRTTSGRNTGELFF.

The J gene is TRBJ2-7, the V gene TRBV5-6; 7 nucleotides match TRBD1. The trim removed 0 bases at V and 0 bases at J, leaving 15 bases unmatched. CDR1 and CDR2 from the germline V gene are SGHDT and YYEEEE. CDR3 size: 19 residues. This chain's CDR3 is CASSLVGFRGTATSYEQYF. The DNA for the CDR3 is TGTGCCAGCAGCTTGGTTGGGTTCAGAGGGACAGCTACCTCCTACGAGCAGTACTTC.

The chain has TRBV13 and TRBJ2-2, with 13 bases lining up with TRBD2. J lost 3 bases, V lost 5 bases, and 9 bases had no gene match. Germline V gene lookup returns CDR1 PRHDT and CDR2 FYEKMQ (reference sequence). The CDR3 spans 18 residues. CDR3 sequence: CASSLMTSGGPDTGELFF. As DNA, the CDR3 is TGTGCCAGCAGCCTAATGACTAGCGGGGGGCCGGACACCGGGGAGCTGTTTTTT.

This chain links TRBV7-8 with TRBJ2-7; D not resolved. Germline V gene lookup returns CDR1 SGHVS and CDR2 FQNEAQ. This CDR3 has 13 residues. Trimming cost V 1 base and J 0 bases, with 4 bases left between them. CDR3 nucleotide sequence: TGTGCCAGCAGCTTAGACGGCTCCTACGAGCAGTACTTC. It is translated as CASSLDGSYEQYF.

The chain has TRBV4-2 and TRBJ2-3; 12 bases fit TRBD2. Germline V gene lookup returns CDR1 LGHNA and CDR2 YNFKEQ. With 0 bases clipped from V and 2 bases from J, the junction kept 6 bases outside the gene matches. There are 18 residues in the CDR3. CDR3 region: CASSQDLAGGLNTDTQYF. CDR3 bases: TGTGCCAGCAGCCAAGATCTAGCGGGGGGGCTTAACACAGATACGCAGTATTTT.

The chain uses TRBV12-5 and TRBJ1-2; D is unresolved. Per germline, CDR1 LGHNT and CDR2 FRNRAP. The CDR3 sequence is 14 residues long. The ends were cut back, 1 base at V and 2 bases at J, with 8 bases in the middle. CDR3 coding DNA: TGTGCTAGTGGTTTGGGGACTACCAACTATGGCTACACCTTC. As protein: CASGLGTTNYGYTF.

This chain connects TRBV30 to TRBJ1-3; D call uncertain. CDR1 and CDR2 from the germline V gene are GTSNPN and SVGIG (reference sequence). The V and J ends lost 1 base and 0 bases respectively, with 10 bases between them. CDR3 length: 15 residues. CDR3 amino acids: CAWSANIGSGNTIYF. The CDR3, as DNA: TGTGCCTGGAGTGCCAATATCGGCTCTGGAAACACCATATATTTT.

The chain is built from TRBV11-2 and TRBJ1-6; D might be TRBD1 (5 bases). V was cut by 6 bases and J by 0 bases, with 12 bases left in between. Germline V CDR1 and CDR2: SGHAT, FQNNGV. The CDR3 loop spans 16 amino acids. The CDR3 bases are TGTGCCAGCAGGTATCCAGGGCGCTCCTATAATTCACCCCTCCACTTT. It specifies CASRYPGRSYNSPLHF.

CDR3 loop: CASSQGARLSEGPQHF. The DNA of the CDR3 is TGTGCCAGCAGCCAAGGTGCCCGCCTTTCCGAGGGGCCCCAGCATTTT. This chain links TRBV3-1 (or the pseudogene TRBV3-2) with TRBJ1-5; D gene unclear. The CDR3 is made up of 16 amino acids. Germline CDR1 is LGHDT and CDR2 is YNNKEL (reference sequence). V dropped 1 base and J dropped 9 bases, with 19 bases sitting between them.

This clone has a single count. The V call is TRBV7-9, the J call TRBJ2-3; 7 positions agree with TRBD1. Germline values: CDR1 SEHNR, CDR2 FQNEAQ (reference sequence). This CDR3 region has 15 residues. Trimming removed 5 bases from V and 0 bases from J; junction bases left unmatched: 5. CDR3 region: CASSPPGQSTDTQYF. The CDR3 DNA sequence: TGTGCCAGCAGCCCCCCGGGACAGAGCACAGATACGCAGTATTTT.

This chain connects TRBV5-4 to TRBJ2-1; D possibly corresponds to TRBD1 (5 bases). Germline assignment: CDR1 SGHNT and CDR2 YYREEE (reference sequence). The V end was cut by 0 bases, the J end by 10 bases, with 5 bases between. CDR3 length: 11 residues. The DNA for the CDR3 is TGTGCCAGCAGCTTGGCAGGGGAGCAGTTCTTC. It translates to CASSLAGEQFF.

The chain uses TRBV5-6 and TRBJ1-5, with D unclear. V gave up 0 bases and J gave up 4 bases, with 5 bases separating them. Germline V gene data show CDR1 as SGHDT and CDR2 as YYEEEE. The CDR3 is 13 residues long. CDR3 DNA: TGTGCCAGCAGCTTGGAGCTGAATCAGCCCCAGCATTTT. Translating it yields CASSLELNQPQHF.

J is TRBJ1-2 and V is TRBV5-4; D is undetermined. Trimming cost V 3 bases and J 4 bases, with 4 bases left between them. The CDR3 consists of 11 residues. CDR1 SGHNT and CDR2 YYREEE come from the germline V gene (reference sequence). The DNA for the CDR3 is TGTGCCAGCAGCTGGAGCTATGGCTACACCTTC. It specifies CASSWSYGYTF.

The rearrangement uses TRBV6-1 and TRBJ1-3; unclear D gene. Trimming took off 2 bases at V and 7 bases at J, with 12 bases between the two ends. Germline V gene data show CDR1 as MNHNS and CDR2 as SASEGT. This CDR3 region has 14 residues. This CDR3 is CASSERHNRNTIYF. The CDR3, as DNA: TGTGCCAGCAGTGAACGACATAACCGGAACACCATATATTTT.

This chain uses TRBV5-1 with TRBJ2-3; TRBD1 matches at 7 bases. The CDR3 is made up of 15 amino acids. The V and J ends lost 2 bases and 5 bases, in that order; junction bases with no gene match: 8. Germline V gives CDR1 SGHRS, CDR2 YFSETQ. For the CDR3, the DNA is TGCGCCAGCAGCTTCCGGGACAGCCCCTTAGATACGCAGTATTTT. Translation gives CASSFRDSPLDTQYF.

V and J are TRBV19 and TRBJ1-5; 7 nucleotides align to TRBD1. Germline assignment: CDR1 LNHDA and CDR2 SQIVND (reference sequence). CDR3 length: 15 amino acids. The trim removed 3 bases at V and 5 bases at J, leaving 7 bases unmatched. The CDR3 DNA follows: TGTGCCAGTAGTATTTGGACAGGTTTCGATCAGCCCCAGCATTTT. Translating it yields CASSIWTGFDQPQHF.

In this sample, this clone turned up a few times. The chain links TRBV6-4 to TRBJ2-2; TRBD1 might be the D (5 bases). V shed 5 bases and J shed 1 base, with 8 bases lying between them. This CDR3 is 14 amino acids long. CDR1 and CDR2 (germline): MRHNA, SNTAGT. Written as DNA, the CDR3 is TGTGCCAGCAGTCCCACAGGGAACACCGGGGAGCTGTTTTTT. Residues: CASSPTGNTGELFF.

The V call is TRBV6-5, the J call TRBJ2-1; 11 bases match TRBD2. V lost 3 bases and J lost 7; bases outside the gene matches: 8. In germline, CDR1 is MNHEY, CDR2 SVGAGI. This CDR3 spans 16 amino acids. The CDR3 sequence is CASSYPVRLAGNEQFF. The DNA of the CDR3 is TGTGCCAGCAGTTATCCCGTCCGACTAGCGGGGAATGAGCAGTTCTTC.

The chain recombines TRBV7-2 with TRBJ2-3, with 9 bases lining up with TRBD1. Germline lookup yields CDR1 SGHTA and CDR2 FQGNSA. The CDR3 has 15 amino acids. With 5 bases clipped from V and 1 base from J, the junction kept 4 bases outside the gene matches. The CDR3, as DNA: TGTGCCAGCAGCCCATGGACAGGGGGCACAGATACGCAGTATTTT. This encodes CASSPWTGGTDTQYF.

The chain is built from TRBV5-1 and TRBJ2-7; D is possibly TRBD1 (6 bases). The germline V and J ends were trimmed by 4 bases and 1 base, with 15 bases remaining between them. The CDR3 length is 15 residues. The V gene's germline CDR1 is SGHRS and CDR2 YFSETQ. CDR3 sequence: CASSPEVGQSYEQYF. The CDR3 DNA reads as TGCGCCAGCAGCCCAGAGGTTGGACAGTCCTACGAGCAGTACTTC.

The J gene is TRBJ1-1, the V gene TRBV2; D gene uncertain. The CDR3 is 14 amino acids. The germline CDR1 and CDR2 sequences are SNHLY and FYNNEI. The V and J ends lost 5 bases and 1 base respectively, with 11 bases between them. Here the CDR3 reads CASSTGVRNTEAFF. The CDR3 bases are TGTGCCAGCAGTACCGGGGTCAGGAACACTGAAGCTTTCTTT.